This is a list of T cell receptor beta chains from one sample in a study of Ad26.COV2.S vaccination and SARS-CoV-2 variants. Sequenced by immunoSEQ multiplex PCR; TCRdb stores in-frame clones only, minus some. Of some 350,000 clones listed, 80% to 90% are singletons. The specimen comprised peripheral blood, sampled in a trial of Ad26.COV2.S vaccine versus placebo. These receptors were collected from a person aged 18-60 years who received the Ad26.COV2.S COVID-19 vaccine or a placebo. The CDR3 runs from the conserved cysteine through the conserved F or W. The D gene is left open where the match is weak. Clone size appears in some rows only: once, few, many, or a class for an expanded clone.

cdr3_aa: CASSLGQGGAYEQYF; cdr3_nt: TGTGCCAGCAGCTTAGGACAGGGTGGCGCCTACGAGCAGTACTTC; j_call: TRBJ2-7; d_call: TRBD1; v_call: TRBV11-2; clone_size: .
cdr3_aa: CASSQDPGAQHEQYF; cdr3_nt: TGTGCCAGCAGCCAAGACCCGGGGGCGCAGCACGAGCAGTACTTC; j_call: TRBJ2-7; d_call: .; v_call: TRBV16; clone_size: once
cdr3_aa: CAWNPGGSGSPLHF; cdr3_nt: TGTGCCTGGAATCCAGGGGGCTCTGGTTCACCCCTCCACTTT; j_call: TRBJ1-6; d_call: TRBD1; v_call: TRBV30; clone_size: .
cdr3_aa: CASSQVSAQFF; cdr3_nt: TGTGCCAGCAGCCAAGTTAGCGCCCAGTTCTTC; j_call: TRBJ2-1; d_call: .; v_call: TRBV14; clone_size: .
cdr3_aa: CASSYEGGGYSTDTQYF; cdr3_nt: TGTGCCAGCAGTTATGAGGGGGGCGGTTATAGCACAGATACGCAGTATTTT; j_call: TRBJ2-3; d_call: .; v_call: TRBV5-4; clone_size: .
cdr3_aa: CASSSISGGVEGYTF; cdr3_nt: TGTGCCAGCAGTTCGATCTCGGGCGGAGTGGAAGGCTACACCTTC; j_call: TRBJ1-2; d_call: .; v_call: TRBV6-2/TRBV6-3; clone_size: .
cdr3_aa: CASSFSGSGTDTQYF; cdr3_nt: TGCGCCAGCAGCTTTAGCGGGAGTGGTACAGATACGCAGTATTTT; j_call: TRBJ2-3; d_call: TRBD2; v_call: TRBV5-1; clone_size: .
cdr3_aa: CASSPGQANSYGYTF; cdr3_nt: TGTGCCAGCTCACCGGGACAAGCTAACTCTTATGGCTACACCTTC; j_call: TRBJ1-2; d_call: .; v_call: TRBV18; clone_size: .
cdr3_aa: CASSQDASGRNSPLHF; cdr3_nt: TGCGCCAGCAGCCAAGACGCGTCCGGGAGGAATTCACCCCTCCACTTT; j_call: TRBJ1-6; d_call: .; v_call: TRBV4-3; clone_size: .
cdr3_aa: CASSSQGQTSYEQYF; cdr3_nt: TGTGCCAGTAGTTCCCAGGGACAGACTTCCTACGAGCAGTACTTC; j_call: TRBJ2-7; d_call: TRBD1; v_call: TRBV19; clone_size: .
cdr3_aa: CASRPGFLRGLADNEQFF; cdr3_nt: TGTGCCAGTAGGCCGGGATTTTTACGAGGACTAGCGGACAATGAGCAGTTCTTC; j_call: TRBJ2-1; d_call: TRBD2; v_call: TRBV19; clone_size: .
cdr3_aa: CASSPGLAGSEQYF; cdr3_nt: TGTGCCAGCAGTCCAGGACTAGCGGGGTCCGAGCAGTACTTC; j_call: TRBJ2-7; d_call: TRBD2; v_call: TRBV27; clone_size: .
cdr3_aa: CASSPQEAWQETQYF; cdr3_nt: TGTGCCAGCAGCCCCCAGGAGGCATGGCAAGAGACCCAGTACTTC; j_call: TRBJ2-5; d_call: .; v_call: TRBV7-8; clone_size: .
cdr3_aa: CAWSFPGANYGYTF; cdr3_nt: TGTGCCTGGAGTTTTCCGGGGGCAAACTATGGCTACACCTTC; j_call: TRBJ1-2; d_call: .; v_call: TRBV30; clone_size: .
cdr3_aa: CASSLGTYTDTQYF; cdr3_nt: TGTGCCAGCAGCTTGGGAACATACACAGATACGCAGTATTTT; j_call: TRBJ2-3; d_call: .; v_call: TRBV5-4; clone_size: .
cdr3_aa: CASSPRNADTQYF; cdr3_nt: TGTGCCAGCAGCCCTAGAAACGCAGATACGCAGTATTTT; j_call: TRBJ2-3; d_call: .; v_call: TRBV28; clone_size: .
cdr3_aa: CASSPPLGGEKETQYF; cdr3_nt: TGTGCCAGCAGCCCGCCGTTAGGGGGGGAAAAAGAGACCCAGTACTTC; j_call: TRBJ2-5; d_call: .; v_call: TRBV7-9; clone_size: once
cdr3_aa: CASSPLGYDTQYF; cdr3_nt: TGTGCCAGCAGTCCCCTAGGATACGATACGCAGTATTTT; j_call: TRBJ2-3; d_call: .; v_call: TRBV27; clone_size: .
cdr3_aa: CASSQDREGDRGLEQYF; cdr3_nt: TGTGCCAGCAGCCAAGACCGGGAAGGGGACAGGGGGCTCGAGCAGTACTTC; j_call: TRBJ2-7; d_call: TRBD1; v_call: TRBV3-1/TRBV3-2; clone_size: .
cdr3_aa: CASSLEEDTYNEQFF; cdr3_nt: TGTGCCAGCAGCTTAGAAGAGGACACCTACAATGAGCAGTTCTTC; j_call: TRBJ2-1; d_call: .; v_call: TRBV13; clone_size: .
cdr3_aa: CASKRTESTDTQYF; cdr3_nt: TGTGCCAGCAAACGGACGGAAAGCACAGATACGCAGTATTTT; j_call: TRBJ2-3; d_call: .; v_call: TRBV2; clone_size: .
cdr3_aa: CASSFRTGKGNTEAFF; cdr3_nt: TGTGCCAGCAGTTTCCGGACAGGGAAGGGGAACACTGAAGCTTTCTTT; j_call: TRBJ1-1; d_call: TRBD1; v_call: TRBV28; clone_size: .
cdr3_aa: CASTGTGSQPQHF; cdr3_nt: TGTGCCAGCACCGGGACAGGGAGTCAGCCCCAGCATTTT; j_call: TRBJ1-5; d_call: TRBD1; v_call: TRBV25-1; clone_size: once
cdr3_aa: CASGGTNQPQHF; cdr3_nt: TGTGCCAGCGGGGGTACAAATCAGCCCCAGCATTTT; j_call: TRBJ1-5; d_call: .; v_call: TRBV2; clone_size: .
cdr3_aa: CASRTTGPGTEAFF; cdr3_nt: TGTGCCAGCAGGACGACAGGGCCGGGGACTGAAGCTTTCTTT; j_call: TRBJ1-1; d_call: TRBD1; v_call: TRBV27; clone_size: once
cdr3_aa: CASSGRKGDNEQFF; cdr3_nt: TGTGCCAGCAGCGGACGGAAAGGGGACAATGAGCAGTTCTTC; j_call: TRBJ2-1; d_call: .; v_call: TRBV9; clone_size: .
cdr3_aa: CASSLGTNGNQPQHF; cdr3_nt: TGCGCCAGCAGCTTGGGGACGAACGGCAATCAGCCCCAGCATTTT; j_call: TRBJ1-5; d_call: .; v_call: TRBV5-1; clone_size: .
cdr3_aa: CASSLWDLPYEQYF; cdr3_nt: TGTGCCAGCAGTTTATGGGACCTACCCTACGAGCAGTACTTC; j_call: TRBJ2-7; d_call: .; v_call: TRBV28; clone_size: .
cdr3_aa: CASRSLGLAYNEQFF; cdr3_nt: TGTGCCAGCAGATCATTGGGACTAGCGTACAATGAGCAGTTCTTC; j_call: TRBJ2-1; d_call: TRBD2; v_call: TRBV6-5; clone_size: .
cdr3_aa: CASRPNSGSLYEQYF; cdr3_nt: TGTGCCAGCAGACCCAACAGCGGGAGTCTCTACGAGCAGTACTTC; j_call: TRBJ2-7; d_call: TRBD2; v_call: TRBV9; clone_size: .
cdr3_aa: CAISDLATNEKLFF; cdr3_nt: TGTGCCATCAGTGACTTAGCAACTAATGAAAAACTGTTTTTT; j_call: TRBJ1-4; d_call: .; v_call: TRBV10-3; clone_size: few
cdr3_aa: CATSRVGGGRNSPLHF; cdr3_nt: TGTGCCACCAGCAGAGTTGGCGGGGGAAGGAATTCACCCCTCCACTTT; j_call: TRBJ1-6; d_call: .; v_call: TRBV15; clone_size: .
cdr3_aa: CASSLGYVRDYEQYF; cdr3_nt: TGCGCCAGCAGCTTGGGTTACGTCCGCGACTACGAGCAGTACTTC; j_call: TRBJ2-7; d_call: .; v_call: TRBV5-1; clone_size: .
cdr3_aa: CASTRDDSYEQYF; cdr3_nt: TGTGCCAGCACAAGGGACGACTCCTACGAGCAGTACTTC; j_call: TRBJ2-7; d_call: .; v_call: TRBV6-5; clone_size: .
cdr3_aa: CASRETSGNTDTQYF; cdr3_nt: TGTGCCAGCAGGGAAACTAGCGGAAACACAGATACGCAGTATTTT; j_call: TRBJ2-3; d_call: TRBD2; v_call: TRBV6-4; clone_size: few